This T cell receptor (beta chain) appears in the sequencing data of a study of blood T cell repertoires in COVID-19. Background on the study: T cells, B-cell-depleted T cells, or PBMCs provided the cDNA or gDNA that served as material.

Per the germline V gene, CDR1 is ENHRY and CDR2 is SYGVKD. The V end lost 0 bases, the J end lost 8 bases, and 16 bases lay between the germline ends. The CDR3 extends over 15 amino acids. Per the study methods: The authors estimated nucleated cell counts from reference gene primer amplification. Clones were read by immunoSEQ multiplex PCR, and TCRdb kept only the in-frame ones, dropping some. That table is the source of V, J and clone size, and D and trimming were worked out from the DNA. The data hold around 470,000 clones, with less than 95% observed a single time. This TCR was recovered from a man aged 18 to 29 who had recovered from COVID-19. The V gene is TRBV10-3, the J gene TRBJ1-2; D not resolved. The specimen was PBMCs or T cells enriched from blood (not recorded which). As DNA, the CDR3 is TGTGCCATCAGTGAGTCTCCGGGGAACCTAGTCGGCTACACCTTC. As protein: CAISESPGNLVGYTF.